This T cell receptor beta chain is drawn from a study of blood T cell repertoires in COVID-19. Study in general: Nucleic acid was either cDNA or gDNA, and it came from T cells, B-cell-depleted T cells, or PBMCs.

Trimming removed 1 base from V and 1 base from J, with 10 bases in between. Germline-derived CDR1 and CDR2 are SGHNT and YYREEE (reference sequence). This CDR3 has 15 amino acids. Per the study methods: Amplified reference gene primers provided the basis for estimating nucleated cell counts. The method was immunoSEQ multiplex PCR; TCRdb's version includes in-frame clones alone and lacks a portion of them. V and J calls and clone size are those listed in that table; D and trimming were worked out from the DNA. The table has 210,000 or so clones, roughly 73% seen once; the top ten hold around 2.8%. The sequenced sample consisted of peripheral blood. The chain employs TRBV5-4 and TRBJ2-3; tentatively, D is TRBD2 (6 bases). This receptor was taken from a woman aged 80 or over with active or convalescent COVID-19. CDR3: CASSLRRGGTDTQYF. The CDR3 bases are TGTGCCAGCAGCTTGAGGCGCGGGGGCACAGATACGCAGTATTTT.